A single sample gave rise to the 8 T cell receptor beta chains below, sequenced in a study of blood T cell repertoires in COVID-19. Clones were sequenced by immunoSEQ multiplex PCR, and TCRdb holds only the in-frame ones, with some missing. The sample carries approximately 70,000 clones, roughly 84% recorded once. Sequencing was done on a sample of peripheral blood. Every receptor here comes from a woman aged 55-69 years with acute or convalescent COVID-19.

The genes are TRBV5-4 and TRBJ2-4; D is perhaps TRBD1 (6 bases). The CDR3 length is 16 residues. Looked up from germline, CDR1 is SGHNT and CDR2 is YYREEE (reference sequence). The ends were cut back, 2 bases at V and 0 bases at J, with 12 bases in the middle. This CDR3 reads CASSFAGAIAKNIQYF. CDR3 bases: TGTGCCAGCAGCTTCGCAGGGGCAATAGCCAAAAACATTCAGTACTTC.

Written as DNA, the CDR3 is TGTGCCAGCTCAGGGGGCGGGGCCAACGTCCTGACTTTC. It yields the protein CASSGGGANVLTF. The chain is built from TRBV11-2 and TRBJ2-6; 8 bases match TRBD1. The ends lost 8 bases at V and 4 bases at J; junction bases unmatched: 1. Per germline, CDR1 SGHAT and CDR2 FQNNGV. This CDR3 has 13 amino acids.

This clone occurred a few times. This sequence joins TRBV5-6 and TRBJ2-7; D is uncertain. CDR1 and CDR2 (germline): SGHDT, YYEEEE. This CDR3 comprises 9 residues. With 4 bases removed from V and 10 bases from J, the gap between germline ends came to 6 bases. This CDR3 is CASSRVQYF. The CDR3 DNA follows: TGTGCCAGCAGCAGAGTCCAGTACTTC.

The CDR3 loop is CASSLLTRMNTEAFF. DNA of the CDR3: TGTGCCAGCAGCTTGTTAACGCGCATGAACACTGAAGCTTTCTTT. The V gene is TRBV5-6, the J gene TRBJ1-1; D not resolved. This CDR3 spans 15 amino acids. Germline V gene lookup returns CDR1 SGHDT and CDR2 YYEEEE. Trimming pared 1 base from V and 0 bases from J, leaving 10 bases between.

This clone was seen just once. V usage is TRBV5-6 and J usage is TRBJ1-4, with D tentatively TRBD1 (5 bases). Trimming left V 2 bases short and J 8 bases short, with 13 bases between. CDR3 length: 14 amino acids. The germline gives CDR1 SGHDT, CDR2 YYEEEE. The CDR3 loop reads CASSFGGTGEKLFF. In DNA, the CDR3 is TGTGCCAGCAGCTTCGGGGGAACGGGGGAAAAACTGTTTTTT.

The chain recombines TRBV12-5 with TRBJ2-6, with 9 bases matching TRBD1. The CDR3 sequence is 22 residues long. CDR1 is LGHNT and CDR2 is FRNRAP in the germline V gene. V lost 0 bases and J lost 0; bases outside the gene matches: 15. The CDR3 DNA sequence: TGTGCTAGTGGTTTGGTGACGGGACAGGGCTTGGGCAGTCTCTCTGGGGCCAACGTCCTGACTTTC. It is translated as CASGLVTGQGLGSLSGANVLTF.

The genes are TRBV11-2 and TRBJ1-6; possibly TRBD1 for D (5 bases). V was shortened by 5 bases and J by 2 bases, with 16 bases between the two germline ends. CDR3 length: 17 amino acids. Germline V CDR1 and CDR2: SGHAT, FQNNGV. As DNA, the CDR3 is TGTGCCAGCAGCCGGGGGAGGGAGTATACCTATAATTCACCCCTCCACTTT. Amino acids: CASSRGREYTYNSPLHF.

V gene TRBV6-6 combines with J gene TRBJ2-7; 9 bases align to TRBD2. Germline-derived CDR1 and CDR2 are MNHNY and SVGAGI (reference sequence). The CDR3 length is 15 residues. V lost 2 bases, J lost 4 bases, and 6 bases stayed unmatched. CDR3 residues: CASSYISGGGYEQYF. In DNA, the CDR3 is TGTGCCAGCAGTTACATTAGCGGGGGCGGTTACGAGCAGTACTTC.